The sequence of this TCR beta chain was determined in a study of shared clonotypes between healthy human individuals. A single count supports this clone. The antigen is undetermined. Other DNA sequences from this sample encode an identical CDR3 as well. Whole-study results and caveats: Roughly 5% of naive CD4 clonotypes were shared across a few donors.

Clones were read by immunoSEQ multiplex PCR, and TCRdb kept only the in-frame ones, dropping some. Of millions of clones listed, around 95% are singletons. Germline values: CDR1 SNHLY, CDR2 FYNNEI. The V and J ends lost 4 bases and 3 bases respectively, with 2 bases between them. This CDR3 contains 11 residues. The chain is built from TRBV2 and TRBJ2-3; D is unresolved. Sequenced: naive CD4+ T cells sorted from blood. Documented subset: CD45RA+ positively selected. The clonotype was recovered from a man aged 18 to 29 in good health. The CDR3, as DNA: TGTGCCAGCAGTGTGACAGATACGCAGTATTTT. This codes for CASSVTDTQYF.